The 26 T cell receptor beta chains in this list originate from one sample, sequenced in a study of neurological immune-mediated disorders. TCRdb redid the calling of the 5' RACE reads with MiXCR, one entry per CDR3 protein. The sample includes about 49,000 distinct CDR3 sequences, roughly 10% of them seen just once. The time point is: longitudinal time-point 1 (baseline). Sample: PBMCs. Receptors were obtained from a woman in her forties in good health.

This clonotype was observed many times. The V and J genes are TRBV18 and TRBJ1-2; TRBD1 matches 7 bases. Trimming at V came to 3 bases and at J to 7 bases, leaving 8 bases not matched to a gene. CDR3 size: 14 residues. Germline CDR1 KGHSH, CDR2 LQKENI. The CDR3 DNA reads TGTGCCAGCTCACCGGATCAGGGGGGCATTGGCTACACCTTC. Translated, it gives CASSPDQGGIGYTF.

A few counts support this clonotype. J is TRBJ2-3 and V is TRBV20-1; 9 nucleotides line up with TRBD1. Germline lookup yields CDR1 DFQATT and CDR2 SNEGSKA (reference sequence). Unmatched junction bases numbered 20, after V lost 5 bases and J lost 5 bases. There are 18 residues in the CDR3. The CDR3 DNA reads TGCAGTGCTTACTATCTCTTTGGGACAGGGCATGCAGGAGATACGCAGTATTTT. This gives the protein CSAYYLFGTGHAGDTQYF.

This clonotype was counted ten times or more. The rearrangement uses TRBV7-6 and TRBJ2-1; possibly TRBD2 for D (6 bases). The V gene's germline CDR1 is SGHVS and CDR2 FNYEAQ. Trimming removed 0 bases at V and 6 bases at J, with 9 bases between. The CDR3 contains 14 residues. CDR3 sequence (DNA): TGTGCCAGCAGCTTAGCTCTAGCGAGCAATGAGCAGTTCTTC. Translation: CASSLALASNEQFF.

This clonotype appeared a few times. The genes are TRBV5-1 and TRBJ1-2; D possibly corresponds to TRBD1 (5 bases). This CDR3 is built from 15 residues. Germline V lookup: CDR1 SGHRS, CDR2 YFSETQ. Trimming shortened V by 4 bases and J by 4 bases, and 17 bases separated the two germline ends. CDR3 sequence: CASSLGTVGAYGYTF. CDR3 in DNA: TGCGCCAGCAGCCTCGGGACGGTTGGGGCCTATGGCTACACCTTC.

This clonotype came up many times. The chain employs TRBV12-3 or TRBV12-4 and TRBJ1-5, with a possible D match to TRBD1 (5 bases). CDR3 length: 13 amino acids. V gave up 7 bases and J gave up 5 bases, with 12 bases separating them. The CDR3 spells CASTPGLHQPQHF. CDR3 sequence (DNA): TGTGCCAGCACCCCGGGACTTCATCAGCCCCAGCATTTT.

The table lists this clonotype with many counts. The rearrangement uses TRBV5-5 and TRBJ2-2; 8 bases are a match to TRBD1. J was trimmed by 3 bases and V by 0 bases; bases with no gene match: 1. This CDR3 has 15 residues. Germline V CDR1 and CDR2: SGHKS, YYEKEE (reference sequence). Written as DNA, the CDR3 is TGTGCCAGCAGCTTGGCGACAGGGGACACCGGGGAGCTGTTTTTT. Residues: CASSLATGDTGELFF.

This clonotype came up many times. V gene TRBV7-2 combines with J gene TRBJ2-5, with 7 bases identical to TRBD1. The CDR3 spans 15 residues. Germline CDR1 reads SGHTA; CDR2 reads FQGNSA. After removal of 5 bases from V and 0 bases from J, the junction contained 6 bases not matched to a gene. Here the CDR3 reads CASSPQQGYQETQYF. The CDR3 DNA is TGTGCCAGCAGCCCTCAACAGGGGTACCAAGAGACCCAGTACTTC.

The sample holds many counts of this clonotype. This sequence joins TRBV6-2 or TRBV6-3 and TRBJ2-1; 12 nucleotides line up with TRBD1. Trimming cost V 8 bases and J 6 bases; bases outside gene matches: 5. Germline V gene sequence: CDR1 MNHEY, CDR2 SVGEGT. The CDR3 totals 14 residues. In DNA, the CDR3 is TGTGCCAGCCTCCGGGGACAGGGGGCCAATGAGCAGTTCTTC. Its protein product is CASLRGQGANEQFF.

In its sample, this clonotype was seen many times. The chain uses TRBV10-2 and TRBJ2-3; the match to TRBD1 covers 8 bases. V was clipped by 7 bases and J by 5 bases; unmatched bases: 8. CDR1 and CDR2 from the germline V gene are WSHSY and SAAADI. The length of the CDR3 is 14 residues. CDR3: CASTSGGALDTQYF. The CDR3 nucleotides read TGCGCCAGCACTTCAGGGGGCGCATTAGATACGCAGTATTTT.

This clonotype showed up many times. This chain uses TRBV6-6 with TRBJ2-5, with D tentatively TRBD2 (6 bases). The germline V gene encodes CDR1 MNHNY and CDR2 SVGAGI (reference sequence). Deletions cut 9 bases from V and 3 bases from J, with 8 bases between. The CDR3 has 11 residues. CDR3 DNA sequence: TGTGCCAGAGGGGAGGAAGAGACCCAGTACTTC. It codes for CARGEEETQYF.

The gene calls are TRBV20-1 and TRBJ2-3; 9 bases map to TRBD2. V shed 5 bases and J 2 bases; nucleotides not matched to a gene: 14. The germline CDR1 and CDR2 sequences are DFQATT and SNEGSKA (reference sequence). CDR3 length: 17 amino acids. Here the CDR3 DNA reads TGCAGTGCTCGCGGGAGGGGGACCCACCTAAACACAGATACGCAGTATTTT. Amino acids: CSARGRGTHLNTDTQYF.

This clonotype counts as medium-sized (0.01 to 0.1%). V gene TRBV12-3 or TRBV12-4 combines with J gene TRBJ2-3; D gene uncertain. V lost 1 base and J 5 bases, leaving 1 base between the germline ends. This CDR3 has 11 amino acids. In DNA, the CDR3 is TGTGCCAGCAGTTTAGGAGATACGCAGTATTTT. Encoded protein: CASSLGDTQYF.

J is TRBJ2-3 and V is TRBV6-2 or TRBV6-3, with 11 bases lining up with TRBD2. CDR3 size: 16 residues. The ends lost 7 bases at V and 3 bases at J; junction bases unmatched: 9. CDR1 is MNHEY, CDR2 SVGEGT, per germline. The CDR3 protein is CASTSLGTSGTDTQYF. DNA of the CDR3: TGTGCCAGCACCAGTCTCGGGACTAGCGGTACAGATACGCAGTATTTT.

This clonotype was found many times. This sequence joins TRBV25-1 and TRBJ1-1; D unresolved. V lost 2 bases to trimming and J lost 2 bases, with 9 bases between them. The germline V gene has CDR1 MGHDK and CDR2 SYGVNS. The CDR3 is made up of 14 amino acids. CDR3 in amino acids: CASSEPGGNTEAFF. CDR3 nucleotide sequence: TGTGCCAGCAGTGAACCGGGAGGAAACACTGAAGCTTTCTTT.

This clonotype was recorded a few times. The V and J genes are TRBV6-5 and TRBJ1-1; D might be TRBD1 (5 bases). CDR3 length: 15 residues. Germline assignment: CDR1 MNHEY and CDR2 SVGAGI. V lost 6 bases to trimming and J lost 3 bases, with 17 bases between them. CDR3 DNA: TGTGCCAGCAGCCGTTACACCCCAGGGTACACTGAAGCTTTCTTT. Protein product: CASSRYTPGYTEAFF.

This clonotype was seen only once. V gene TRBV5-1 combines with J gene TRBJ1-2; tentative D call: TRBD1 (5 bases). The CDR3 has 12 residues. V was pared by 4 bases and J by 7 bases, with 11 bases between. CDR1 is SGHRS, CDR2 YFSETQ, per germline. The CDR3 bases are TGCGCCAGCAGCGCTGACAGAGGTGGCTACACCTTC. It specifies CASSADRGGYTF.

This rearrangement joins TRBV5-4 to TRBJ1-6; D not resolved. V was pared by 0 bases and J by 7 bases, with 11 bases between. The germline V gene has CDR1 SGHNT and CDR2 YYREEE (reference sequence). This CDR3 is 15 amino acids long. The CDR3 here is CASSLGISANSPLHF. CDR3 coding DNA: TGTGCCAGCAGCTTGGGTATCAGCGCCAATTCACCCCTCCACTTT.

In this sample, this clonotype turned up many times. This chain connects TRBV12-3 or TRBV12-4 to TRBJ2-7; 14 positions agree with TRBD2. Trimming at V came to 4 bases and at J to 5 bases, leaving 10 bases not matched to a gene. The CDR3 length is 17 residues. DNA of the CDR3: TGTGCCAGCAGTTCCGGGACTAGCGGGAGCATCCGAAACGAGCAGTACTTC. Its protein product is CASSSGTSGSIRNEQYF.

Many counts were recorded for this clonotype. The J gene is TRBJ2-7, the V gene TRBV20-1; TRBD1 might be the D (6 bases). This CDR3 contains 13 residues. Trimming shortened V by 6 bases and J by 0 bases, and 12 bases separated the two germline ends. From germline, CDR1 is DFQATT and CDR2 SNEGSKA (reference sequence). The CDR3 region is CSAWDTDSYEQYF. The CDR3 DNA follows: TGCAGTGCATGGGACACCGACTCCTACGAGCAGTACTTC.

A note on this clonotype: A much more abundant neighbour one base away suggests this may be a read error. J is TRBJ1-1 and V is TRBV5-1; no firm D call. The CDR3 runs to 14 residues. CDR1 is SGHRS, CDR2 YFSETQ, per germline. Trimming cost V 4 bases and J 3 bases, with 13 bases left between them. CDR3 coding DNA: TGCGCCAGCAGCGAGGACCTTAGTCACACTGAAGCTTTCTTT. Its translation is CASSEDLSHTEAFF.

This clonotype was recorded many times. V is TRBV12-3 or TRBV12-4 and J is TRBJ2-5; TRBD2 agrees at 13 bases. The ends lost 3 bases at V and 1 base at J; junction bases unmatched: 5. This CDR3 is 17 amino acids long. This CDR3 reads CASSFRLAGGLQETQYF. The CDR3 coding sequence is TGTGCCAGCAGTTTCCGACTAGCGGGGGGCCTCCAAGAGACCCAGTACTTC.

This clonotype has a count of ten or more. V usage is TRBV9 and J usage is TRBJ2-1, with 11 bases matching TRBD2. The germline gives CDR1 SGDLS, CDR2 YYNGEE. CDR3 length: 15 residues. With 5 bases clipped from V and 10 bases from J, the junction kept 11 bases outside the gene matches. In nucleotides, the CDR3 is TGTGCCAGCAGGGGTACCGGGACTAGCGGACTAGAGCAGTTCTTC. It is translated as CASRGTGTSGLEQFF.

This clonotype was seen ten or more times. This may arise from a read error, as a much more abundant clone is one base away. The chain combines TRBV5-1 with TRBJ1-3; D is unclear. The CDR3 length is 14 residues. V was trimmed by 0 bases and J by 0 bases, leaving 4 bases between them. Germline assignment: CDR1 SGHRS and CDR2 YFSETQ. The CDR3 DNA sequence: TGCGCCAGCAGCTTGGAGGCCTCTGGAAACACCATATATTTT. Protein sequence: CASSLEASGNTIYF.

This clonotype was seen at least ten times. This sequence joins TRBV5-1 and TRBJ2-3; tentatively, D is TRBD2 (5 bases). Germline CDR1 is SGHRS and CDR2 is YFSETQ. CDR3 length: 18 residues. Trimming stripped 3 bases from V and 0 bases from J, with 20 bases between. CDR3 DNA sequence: TGCGCCAGCAGCTGGAGCCGGGGTGGACCAGCGAGCACAGATACGCAGTATTTT. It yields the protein CASSWSRGGPASTDTQYF.

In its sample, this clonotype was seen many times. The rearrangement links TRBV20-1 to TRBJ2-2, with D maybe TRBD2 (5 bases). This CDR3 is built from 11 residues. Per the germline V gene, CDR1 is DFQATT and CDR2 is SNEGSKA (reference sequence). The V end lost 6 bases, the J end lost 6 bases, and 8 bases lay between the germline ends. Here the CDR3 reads CSALAPGELFF. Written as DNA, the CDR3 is TGCAGTGCCCTAGCACCCGGGGAGCTGTTTTTT.

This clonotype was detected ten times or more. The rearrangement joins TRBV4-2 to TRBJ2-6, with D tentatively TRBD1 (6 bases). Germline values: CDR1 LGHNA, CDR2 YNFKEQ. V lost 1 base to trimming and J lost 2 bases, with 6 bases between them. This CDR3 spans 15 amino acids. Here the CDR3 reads CASSQGDTGANVLTF. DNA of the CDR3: TGTGCCAGCAGCCAAGGGGACACTGGGGCCAACGTCCTGACTTTC.